Presented here are 14 T cell receptor beta chains from one specimen sequenced in a study of blood T cell repertoires in COVID-19. The assay was immunoSEQ multiplex PCR, and TCRdb's table has in-frame clones only and misses some. The table has hundreds of thousands of clones, around nine tenths seen once. Sequenced material: peripheral blood. The receptors stem from a young woman who had recovered from COVID-19.

This chain uses TRBV11-3 with TRBJ2-6; D possibly corresponds to TRBD1 (6 bases). CDR1 is SGHNT, CDR2 YENEEA, per germline. Trimming cost V 3 bases and J 8 bases, with 14 bases left between them. The CDR3 totals 15 residues. The CDR3 protein is CASSFPGDRPNVLTF. The CDR3 bases are TGTGCCAGCAGCTTCCCAGGGGACCGACCCAACGTCCTGACTTTC.

This chain links TRBV25-1 with TRBJ2-3; tentatively, D is TRBD2 (6 bases). The CDR3 sequence is 14 residues long. Trimming stripped 3 bases from V and 8 bases from J, with 15 bases between. Germline values: CDR1 MGHDK, CDR2 SYGVNS. In DNA form, the CDR3 reads TGTGCCAGCAGTGATTACAGTAAGGGAGGTACGCAGTATTTT. It specifies CASSDYSKGGTQYF.

This sequence joins TRBV28 and TRBJ2-2, with D perhaps TRBD2 (6 bases). The CDR3 sequence is 15 residues long. Germline V CDR1 and CDR2: MDHEN, SYDVKM. The V gene lost 6 bases and the J gene lost 2 bases, with 13 bases spanning the gap. CDR3 coding DNA: TGTGCCAGCAGATCCGGGACTCCCAACACCGGGGAGCTGTTTTTT. It codes for CASRSGTPNTGELFF.

The J gene is TRBJ1-6, the V gene TRBV19; D ambiguous. The V gene's germline CDR1 is LNHDA and CDR2 SQIVND (reference sequence). V was clipped by 6 bases and J by 0 bases, with 12 bases between them. The CDR3 runs 16 residues. CDR3: CASRLDGYSYNSPLHF. CDR3 in DNA: TGTGCCAGTAGACTAGACGGATACTCCTATAATTCACCCCTCCACTTT.

The V gene is TRBV27, the J gene TRBJ2-1, with TRBD2 matching over 8 bases. This CDR3 comprises 15 residues. V was pared by 3 bases and J by 1 base, with 2 bases of the junction left unmatched. Germline lookup yields CDR1 MNHEY and CDR2 SMNVEV (reference sequence). The CDR3 nucleotides read TGTGCCAGCAGTTTCCGACTAGCGTCCTACAATGAGCAGTTCTTC. It encodes CASSFRLASYNEQFF.

This clone was detected a few times. This rearrangement joins TRBV3-1 (or the pseudogene TRBV3-2) to TRBJ2-2; no clear D. The germline gives CDR1 LGHDT, CDR2 YNNKEL (reference sequence). Trimming removed 2 bases at V and 7 bases at J, with 11 bases between. This CDR3 is built from 14 residues. CDR3 loop: CASSQRYSDGELFF. In nucleotides, the CDR3 is TGTGCCAGCAGCCAAAGATACTCCGACGGGGAGCTGTTTTTT.

The V call is TRBV7-9, the J call TRBJ2-3; 9 bases match TRBD2. J was trimmed by 2 bases and V by 2 bases; bases with no gene match: 8. Germline loops: CDR1 SEHNR, CDR2 FQNEAQ (reference sequence). This CDR3 comprises 17 residues. The DNA for the CDR3 is TGTGCCAGCAGCTTAAATCAAGCGGGAGGATTCACAGATACGCAGTATTTT. It is translated as CASSLNQAGGFTDTQYF.

Only a few counts were recorded for this clone. The V call is TRBV2, the J call TRBJ2-3; D possibly corresponds to TRBD1 (5 bases). Trimming left V 2 bases short and J 4 bases short, with 10 bases between. Per germline, CDR1 SNHLY and CDR2 FYNNEI. This CDR3 is built from 14 residues. The CDR3 here is CASSEQGGPDTQYF. The CDR3 DNA reads TGTGCCAGCAGTGAACAGGGCGGCCCAGATACGCAGTATTTT.

The chain has TRBV19 and TRBJ2-6; 9 bases agree with TRBD2. CDR3 size: 15 residues. Germline lookup yields CDR1 LNHDA and CDR2 SQIVND (reference sequence). Trimming cost V 8 bases and J 4 bases; bases outside gene matches: 6. The CDR3 protein is CASQRREGGANVLTF. The CDR3 DNA reads TGTGCCAGTCAGAGGCGGGAGGGAGGGGCCAACGTCCTGACTTTC.

The CDR3, as DNA: TGTGCCAGCACTTCCGACAGGGTTGCCTACGAGCAGTACGTC. Protein product: CASTSDRVAYEQYV. V usage is TRBV6-6 and J usage is TRBJ2-7; 7 nucleotides match TRBD1. The CDR3 is 14 residues long. The germline gives CDR1 MNHNY, CDR2 SVGAGI (reference sequence). Trimming cost V 7 bases and J 2 bases; bases outside gene matches: 8.

This chain joins TRBV5-4 and TRBJ1-4; TRBD1 matches 7 bases. CDR3 length equals 15 residues. CDR1 and CDR2 from the germline V gene are SGHNT and YYREEE (reference sequence). J was trimmed by 8 bases and V by 0 bases; bases with no gene match: 7. CDR3 bases: TGTGCCAGCAGCTTGGTTACGGGACAGCCCGAAAAACTGTTTTTT. Translating gives CASSLVTGQPEKLFF. Looking up the rest from reference TRBV5-4 and TRBJ1-4 gives the full variable domain: ETGVTQSPTHLIKTRGQQVTLRCSSQSGHNTVSWYQQALGQGPQFIFQYYREEENGRGNFPPRFSGLQFPNYSSELNVNALELDDSALYLCASSLVTGQPEKLFFGSGTQLSVL.

The chain joins TRBV5-8 to TRBJ2-3, with TRBD2 matching 10 bases. Germline lookup yields CDR1 SGHTS and CDR2 YDEGEE. J was trimmed by 1 base and V by 4 bases; bases with no gene match: 6. There are 16 residues in the CDR3. The chain's CDR3 is CASSRSGTSGTDTQYF. CDR3 coding DNA: TGTGCCAGCAGCCGATCCGGGACTAGCGGCACAGATACGCAGTATTTT.

The V call is TRBV5-1, the J call TRBJ1-2; D is perhaps TRBD1 (5 bases). This CDR3 contains 14 residues. CDR1 and CDR2 from the germline V gene are SGHRS and YFSETQ. The germline V and J ends were trimmed by 4 bases and 5 bases, with 15 bases remaining between them. CDR3 in DNA: TGCGCCAGCAGCGTGGAGGGGTCCTCTTATGGCTACACCTTC. Translation: CASSVEGSSYGYTF. Full variable domain (outside the CDR3, taken from reference TRBV5-1 and TRBJ1-2): KAGVTQTPRYLIKTRGQQVTLSCSPISGHRSVSWYQQTPGQGLQFLFEYFSETQRNKGNFPGRFSGRQFSNSRSEMNVSTLELGDSALYLCASSVEGSSYGYTFGSGTRLTVV.

This clone was counted a single time. The chain recombines TRBV6-5 with TRBJ1-1, with D unclear. V lost 6 bases and J lost 7, with 15 bases in between. Looked up from germline, CDR1 is MNHEY and CDR2 is SVGAGI. CDR3 length: 13 residues. CDR3 DNA sequence: TGTGCCAGCAGCGCGACTCCGGCGGTTGAAGCTTTCTTT. As protein: CASSATPAVEAFF.